This TCR beta chain is from a study of CD8+ T cells in alopecia areata. CDR1 is SGHRS, CDR2 YFSETQ, per germline. The CDR3 spans 15 residues. V lost 2 bases and J lost 1, with 9 bases in between. Indicated treatment: oral pan-JAK inhibitor, 5-10 mg twice daily. Collected material from alopecia areata patients comprised lesional scalp punch biopsies and peripheral blood. CD4+ and CD8+ T cells were sorted from PBMCs stained for CD3, CD4 and CD8. Following extraction, RNA underwent reverse transcription to cDNA, which served as the sequencing template. Assay used: immunoSEQ multiplex PCR; TCRdb lists only in-frame clones, some missing. The sample carries more than 200,000 clones, less than 45% recorded once.

The TCR originated in a human donor with alopecia areata. This chain uses TRBV5-1 with TRBJ2-2; a weak D match, TRBD2 (6 bases). Sample: CD4+ T cells sorted from blood, taken at roughly week 36, from a patient treated with tofacitinib. CDR3 coding DNA: TGCGCCAGCAGCTTATTAGCGGTGAACACCGGGGAGCTGTTTTTT. It is translated as CASSLLAVNTGELFF.